These 3 T cell receptor beta chains were all obtained from the same sample, sequenced in a study of a mutant IDH1 vaccine in newly diagnosed glioma. Time point denoted: baseline, week 1 (first vaccination visit). Stated treatment: pre-vaccination baseline after standard-of-care therapy. Some clones are missing from TCRdb's copy, which holds only in-frame ones; the method was immunoSEQ multiplex PCR. The sample lists tens of thousands of clones, roughly 93% occurring once. Specimen: PBMCs, collected from a glioma patient treated with radiotherapy, temozolomide or both. The receptor set was obtained from a man aged 35-49 years with glioma.

This clone was detected a few times. The V and J genes are TRBV6-5 and TRBJ1-4; D not certain. The ends were cut back, 6 bases at V and 3 bases at J, with 11 bases in the middle. CDR1 and CDR2 (germline): MNHEY, SVGAGI. This CDR3 is built from 14 residues. The CDR3 region has the DNA TGTGCCAGCAGCCGAGGGTGGGCTAATGAAAAACTGTTTTTT. It is translated as CASSRGWANEKLFF.

CDR3 in DNA: TGTGCCAGCAGCTTAGGCCTAGCCAAAAACATTCAGTACTTC. Amino acid sequence: CASSLGLAKNIQYF. The rearrangement links TRBV7-9 to TRBJ2-4; D call uncertain. The CDR3 runs 14 residues. Between the trimmed V and J ends, which lost 1 base and 0 bases, there was a span of 4 bases. Germline V CDR1 and CDR2: SEHNR, FQNEAQ (reference sequence).

This clone was seen a few times. V is TRBV4-3 and J is TRBJ2-7; D not resolved. This CDR3 spans 14 amino acids. The V end was cut by 1 base, the J end by 3 bases, with 10 bases between. From germline, CDR1 is LGHNA and CDR2 YSLEER. The CDR3 reads CASSQGIAVYEQYF. CDR3 sequence (DNA): TGCGCCAGCAGCCAAGGAATTGCAGTCTACGAGCAGTACTTC.